This T cell receptor (beta chain) was observed in a study of shared clonotypes between healthy human individuals. Trimming stripped 6 bases from V and 7 bases from J, with 17 bases between. This CDR3 is built from 15 residues. CDR1 and CDR2 (germline): SGHDT, YYEEEE. Generated by immunoSEQ multiplex PCR, the TCRdb table keeps only in-frame clones and is missing some. The table has 980,000 or so clones, about three quarters seen once. This chain joins TRBV5-6 and TRBJ1-6, with D possibly TRBD1 on 5 matching bases. This clonotype was obtained from a man younger than 35 in good health. Sequencing was performed on memory CD4+ T cells sorted from blood. Subset given: CD45RA-negative fraction. CDR3 nucleotide sequence: TGTGCCAGCAACGGACCGGGACGGAAAAATTCACCCCTCCACTTT. This codes for CASNGPGRKNSPLHF.